One and the same sample provided the 27 T cell receptor beta chains below, sequenced in a study of blood T cell dynamics during melanoma immunotherapy. The table came from immunoSEQ multiplex PCR; TCRdb's copy has only in-frame clones and leaves some out. The sample records approximately 9,700 clones, approximately 90% being singletons. The time point is: pre-treatment baseline. Here the sequenced sample was blood, taken from a patient treated with checkpoint blockade. The receptors shown here come from a human donor with melanoma.

This chain connects TRBV9 to TRBJ2-2, with 12 nucleotides matching TRBD2. This CDR3 comprises 18 residues. The V gene end was trimmed by 3 bases and the J gene end by 2 bases; junction bases not matched to a gene: 8. CDR1 is SGDLS, CDR2 YYNGEE, per germline. CDR3 in amino acids: CASSGSGLAGSNTGELFF. The DNA of the CDR3 is TGTGCCAGCAGCGGGAGCGGACTAGCGGGGTCTAACACCGGGGAGCTGTTTTTT.

The chain combines TRBV5-1 with TRBJ1-1; possible D gene TRBD1, 6 bases. From germline, CDR1 is SGHRS and CDR2 YFSETQ. Trimming removed 2 bases from V and 2 bases from J, with 10 bases in between. The CDR3 has 14 amino acids. DNA for the CDR3: TGCGCCAGCAGCTTATGGACAGTAAACACTGAAGCTTTCTTT. Translation gives CASSLWTVNTEAFF. The full variable domain, its missing parts supplied by reference TRBV5-1 and TRBJ1-1, is KAGVTQTPRYLIKTRGQQVTLSCSPISGHRSVSWYQQTPGQGLQFLFEYFSETQRNKGNFPGRFSGRQFSNSRSEMNVSTLELGDSALYLCASSLWTVNTEAFFGQGTRLTVV.

This clone was recorded once. One junction end disagrees with the germline gene, perhaps due to a read error. This chain connects TRBV7-7 to TRBJ2-7; TRBD1 matches 8 bases. Germline V lookup: CDR1 SSHAT, CDR2 FNYEAQ (reference sequence). This CDR3 is built from 15 residues. The CDR3 DNA is TGTGCTAGCAGCCCCAGACAGGGGAGCTCCTACGAGCAGTACTTC. Its protein product is CASSPRQGSSYEQYF.

This clone has just one count. The V gene is TRBV18, the J gene TRBJ2-2; the D gene is possibly TRBD1 (6 bases). The V end was cut by 0 bases, the J end by 2 bases, with 13 bases between. Germline values: CDR1 KGHSH, CDR2 LQKENI. This CDR3 comprises 17 residues. This CDR3 reads CASSPPGMGTNTGELFF. In DNA, the CDR3 is TGTGCCAGCTCACCACCGGGTATGGGGACAAACACCGGGGAGCTGTTTTTT.

The gene calls are TRBV7-3 and TRBJ2-7; D is unresolved. The CDR3 is 15 amino acids. Trimming shortened V by 0 bases and J by 0 bases, and 9 bases separated the two germline ends. The V gene's germline CDR1 is SGHTA and CDR2 FQGTGA. The CDR3 DNA reads as TGTGCCAGCAGCTTAACGTCCGGTGTCTCCTACGAGCAGTACTTC. Protein: CASSLTSGVSYEQYF.

The rearrangement links TRBV15 to TRBJ1-2; D not certain. Trimming cost V 1 base and J 1 base, with 22 bases left between them. CDR1 and CDR2 from the germline V gene are LNHNV and YYDKDF (reference sequence). This CDR3 has 19 amino acids. The DNA of the CDR3 is TGTGCCACCAGCAGAGCTGGGGTGTTGGAGATGACCTTTAACTATGGCTACACCTTC. Its protein product is CATSRAGVLEMTFNYGYTF.

This clone was recorded only once. This CDR3 reads CASSYGPWEETQYF. CDR3 DNA: TGTGCCAGCAGCTACGGACCCTGGGAAGAGACCCAGTACTTC. The genes are TRBV14 and TRBJ2-5; D is ambiguous. The CDR3 loop spans 14 amino acids. Germline CDR1 and CDR2: SGHDN and FVKESK. Trimming cost V 5 bases and J 3 bases, with 13 bases left between them.

The V call is TRBV6-5, the J call TRBJ1-5, with 8 nucleotides matching TRBD1. Germline trimming cut 2 bases from V and 6 bases from J; bases unmatched to any gene: 3. CDR3 length: 14 residues. Germline V CDR1 and CDR2: MNHEY, SVGAGI. CDR3 nucleotides: TGTGCCAGCAGTTACGGACAGGGAGCTCAGCCCCAGCATTTT. It is translated as CASSYGQGAQPQHF.

The chain uses TRBV4-1 and TRBJ1-4, with D hard to call. The germline CDR1 and CDR2 sequences are MGHRA and YSYEKL. The CDR3 totals 14 residues. V lost 6 bases and J lost 8, with 16 bases in between. CDR3 bases: TGCGCCAGCAGTGAGGGAAGGGTTCGGGAAAAACTGTTTTTT. It specifies CASSEGRVREKLFF.

This clone appeared once. The chain joins TRBV19 to TRBJ1-3, with a weak D call TRBD1 (5 bases). Between the trimmed V and J ends, which lost 7 bases and 3 bases, there was a span of 13 bases. The CDR3 is 14 amino acids. The germline CDR1 and CDR2 sequences are LNHDA and SQIVND (reference sequence). CDR3 DNA: TGTGCCAGTACCGCCGGCGGGGGTGGAAACACCATATATTTT. Translating it yields CASTAGGGGNTIYF.

The chain recombines TRBV19 with TRBJ1-1; weak D call: TRBD1 (5 bases). The CDR3 is 14 residues long. CDR1 is LNHDA, CDR2 SQIVND, per germline (reference sequence). The ends were cut back, 4 bases at V and 3 bases at J, with 12 bases in the middle. The DNA for the CDR3 is TGTGCCAGTAGTACAAGACAGTTCGACACTGAAGCTTTCTTT. As protein: CASSTRQFDTEAFF.

V is TRBV5-1 and J is TRBJ1-5, with D possibly matching TRBD1 (6 bases). V was clipped by 0 bases and J by 5 bases, with 27 bases between them. The CDR3 contains 20 residues. Germline values: CDR1 SGHRS, CDR2 YFSETQ. In DNA, the CDR3 is TGCGCCAGCAGCTTGGAGGGGGAAAGGATGTCTCAGTCTGTCGATCAGCCCCAGCATTTT. Its protein is CASSLEGERMSQSVDQPQHF.

The CDR3: CASSFTMGGVNAPYGYTF. CDR3 sequence (DNA): TGTGCCAGCAGCTTTACGATGGGGGGGGTCAACGCCCCCTATGGCTACACCTTC. The V call is TRBV5-4, the J call TRBJ1-2; D perhaps matches TRBD1 (5 bases). CDR1 and CDR2 from the germline V gene are SGHNT and YYREEE (reference sequence). Trimming left V 2 bases short and J 4 bases short, with 24 bases between. The CDR3 is 18 amino acids.

The chain recombines TRBV4-2 with TRBJ2-2; TRBD2 matches at 15 bases. The CDR3 has 21 residues. Per the germline V gene, CDR1 is LGHNA and CDR2 is YNFKEQ. Losses at the gene ends were 2 bases for V and 5 bases for J; bases not matched to a gene: 15. The CDR3 DNA is TGTGCCAGCAGCCAACCCACCCTGGGATCCGGGACTAGCGGGAGGACCGGGGAGCTGTTTTTT. It encodes CASSQPTLGSGTSGRTGELFF.

V gene TRBV28 combines with J gene TRBJ1-4; tentative D call: TRBD1 (6 bases). The CDR3 spans 16 residues. V gave up 5 bases and J gave up 4 bases, with 17 bases separating them. Germline V CDR1 and CDR2: MDHEN, SYDVKM. This CDR3 reads CASSTQVQGINEKLFF. In DNA form, the CDR3 reads TGTGCCAGCAGTACTCAAGTACAGGGAATTAATGAAAAACTGTTTTTT.

This sequence joins TRBV5-5 and TRBJ1-5; D is perhaps TRBD1 (5 bases). Trimming stripped 4 bases from V and 5 bases from J, with 10 bases between. This CDR3 region has 13 residues. Per the germline V gene, CDR1 is SGHKS and CDR2 is YYEKEE (reference sequence). CDR3 sequence: CASSPDIYQPQHF. The CDR3 nucleotides read TGTGCCAGCAGCCCGGACATTTATCAGCCCCAGCATTTT. The variable domain in full, completed from reference TRBV5-5 and TRBJ1-5, reads DAGVTQSPTHLIKTRGQQVTLRCSPISGHKSVSWYQQVLGQGPQFIFQYYEKEERGRGNFPDRFSARQFPNYSSELNVNALLLGDSALYLCASSPDIYQPQHFGDGTRLSIL.

V usage is TRBV7-9 and J usage is TRBJ2-5; 9 positions match TRBD1. The DNA end favors TRBJ2-7, so the J call may be wrong. CDR1 is SEHNR and CDR2 is FQNEAQ in the germline V gene (reference sequence). The CDR3 sequence is 17 residues long. CDR3 coding DNA: TGTGCCAGCAGCCGGGACAGGGCAGGTCGCTCCTCCTACGAGCAGTACTTC. It is translated as CASSRDRAGRSSYEQYF.

Only a few counts were recorded for this clone. The CDR3 loop is CASSPGFGTGELFF. In nucleotides, the CDR3 is TGTGCCAGCAGCCCAGGTTTCGGCACCGGGGAGCTGTTTTTT. The chain couples TRBV7-6 to TRBJ2-2; the D is unclear. V was shortened by 5 bases and J by 4 bases, with 11 bases between the two germline ends. The CDR3 totals 14 residues. Germline loops: CDR1 SGHVS, CDR2 FNYEAQ.

The chain links TRBV19 to TRBJ1-1; TRBD1 matches at 9 bases. CDR1 is LNHDA, CDR2 SQIVND, per germline (reference sequence). The CDR3 consists of 16 residues. Trimming at V came to 3 bases and at J to 1 base, leaving 6 bases not matched to a gene. CDR3 nucleotides: TGTGCCAGTAGTATCTTGACAGGGGGGAAGAACACTGAAGCTTTCTTT. Encoded protein: CASSILTGGKNTEAFF. The entire variable domain, with the rest obtained from reference TRBV19 and TRBJ1-1, is as follows: DGGITQSPKYLFRKEGQNVTLSCEQNLNHDAMYWYRQDPGQGLRLIYYSQIVNDFQKGDIAEGYSVSREKKESFPLTVTSAQKNPTAFYLCASSILTGGKNTEAFFGQGTRLTVV.

CDR3 DNA: TGTGCCAGCACCCCGCTAGACAGGGCTACCTACGAGCAGTACTTC. Its translation is CASTPLDRATYEQYF. The chain recombines TRBV28 with TRBJ2-7; 7 bases are a match to TRBD1. The CDR3 has 15 amino acids. Germline V gives CDR1 MDHEN, CDR2 SYDVKM. The trim removed 7 bases at V and 2 bases at J, leaving 11 bases unmatched.

This chain links TRBV18 with TRBJ2-7; perhaps TRBD2 as D (6 bases). Germline V lookup: CDR1 KGHSH, CDR2 LQKENI. The CDR3 length is 15 residues. V gave up 2 bases and J gave up 2 bases, with 13 bases separating them. CDR3 nucleotide sequence: TGTGCCAGCTCACCAGAGGCGGGAAAGGCCTACGAGCAGTACTTC. This sequence encodes CASSPEAGKAYEQYF.

This clone occurred once. V usage is TRBV7-9 and J usage is TRBJ1-2; TRBD1 matches 9 bases. This CDR3 region has 17 residues. With V trimmed by 5 bases and J by 4 bases, 14 bases remained unmatched. The V gene's germline CDR1 is SEHNR and CDR2 FQNEAQ (reference sequence). Here the CDR3 DNA reads TGTGCCAGCAGCCCCCCCGGACAGGGGATTCTGGGCTATGGCTACACCTTC. This gives the protein CASSPPGQGILGYGYTF.

The chain uses TRBV5-1 and TRBJ2-2; 11 bases line up with TRBD2. The J segment lost 4 bases and the V segment lost 5 bases, leaving 4 bases of the junction unmatched. The CDR3 covers 15 residues. In germline, CDR1 is SGHRS, CDR2 YFSETQ. This CDR3 is CASRVTSGGTGELFF. DNA for the CDR3: TGCGCCAGCAGGGTAACTAGCGGGGGCACCGGGGAGCTGTTTTTT.

This chain connects TRBV6-1 to TRBJ2-2, with no clear D. V lost 0 bases, J lost 1 base, and 9 bases lay in between. The CDR3 is 16 amino acids. CDR1 and CDR2 (germline): MNHNS, SASEGT. CDR3 protein: CASSEAILLNTGELFF. In nucleotides, the CDR3 is TGTGCCAGCAGTGAAGCGATTTTATTGAACACCGGGGAGCTGTTTTTT.

In its sample, this clone was seen once. CDR3 nucleotides: TGTGCCAGCAGCTCCCCGGGGACTTATTACAATGAGCAGTTCTTC. It codes for CASSSPGTYYNEQFF. This sequence joins TRBV7-3 and TRBJ2-1, with D possibly matching TRBD2 (6 bases). V gave up 4 bases and J gave up 4 bases, with 14 bases separating them. The germline V gene has CDR1 SGHTA and CDR2 FQGTGA. The CDR3 sequence is 15 residues long. Combining the CDR3 with reference TRBV7-3 and TRBJ2-1 gives the whole variable domain GAGVSQTPSNKVTEKGKYVELRCDPISGHTALYWYRQSLGQGPEFLIYFQGTGAADDSGLPNDRFFAVRPEGSVSTLKIQRTERGDSAVYLCASSSPGTYYNEQFFGPGTRLTVL.

J is TRBJ2-7 and V is TRBV11-2; D is possibly TRBD2 (6 bases). This CDR3 spans 15 amino acids. Trimming cost V 0 bases and J 7 bases, with 16 bases left between them. Germline V lookup: CDR1 SGHAT, CDR2 FQNNGV. For the CDR3, the DNA is TGTGCCAGCAGCTTAGATCAGCTTACTGGAGGGGAGCAGTACTTC. Translating gives CASSLDQLTGGEQYF. The whole variable domain, remainder taken from reference TRBV11-2 and TRBJ2-7, is EAGVAQSPRYKIIEKRQSVAFWCNPISGHATLYWYQQILGQGPKLLIQFQNNGVVDDSQLPKDRFSAERLKGVDSTLKIQPAKLEDSAVYLCASSLDQLTGGEQYFGPGTRLTVT.

J is TRBJ2-1 and V is TRBV5-4; D is possibly TRBD1 (6 bases). Trimming stripped 2 bases from V and 7 bases from J, with 10 bases between. Germline CDR1 and CDR2: SGHNT and YYREEE (reference sequence). The CDR3 runs to 13 residues. CDR3 sequence: CASSFRGGNEQFF. As DNA, the CDR3 is TGTGCCAGCAGCTTCAGGGGCGGGAATGAGCAGTTCTTC.